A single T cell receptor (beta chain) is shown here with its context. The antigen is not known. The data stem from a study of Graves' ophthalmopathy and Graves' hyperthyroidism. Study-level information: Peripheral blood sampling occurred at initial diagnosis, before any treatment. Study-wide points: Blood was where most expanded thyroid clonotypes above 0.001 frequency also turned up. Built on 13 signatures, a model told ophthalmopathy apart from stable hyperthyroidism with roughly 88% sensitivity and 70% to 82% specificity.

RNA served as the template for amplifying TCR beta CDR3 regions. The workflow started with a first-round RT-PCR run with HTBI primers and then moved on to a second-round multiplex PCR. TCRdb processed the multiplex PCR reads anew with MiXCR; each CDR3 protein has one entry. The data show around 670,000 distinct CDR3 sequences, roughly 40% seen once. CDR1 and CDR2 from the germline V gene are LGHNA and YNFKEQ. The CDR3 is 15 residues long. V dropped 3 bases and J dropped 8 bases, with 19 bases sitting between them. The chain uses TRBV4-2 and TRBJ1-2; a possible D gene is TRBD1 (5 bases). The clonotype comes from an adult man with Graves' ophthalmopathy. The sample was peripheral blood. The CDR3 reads CASSQLGTVARGYTF. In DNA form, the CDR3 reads TGTGCCAGCAGCCAGCTTGGGACGGTCGCTCGAGGCTACACCTTC.